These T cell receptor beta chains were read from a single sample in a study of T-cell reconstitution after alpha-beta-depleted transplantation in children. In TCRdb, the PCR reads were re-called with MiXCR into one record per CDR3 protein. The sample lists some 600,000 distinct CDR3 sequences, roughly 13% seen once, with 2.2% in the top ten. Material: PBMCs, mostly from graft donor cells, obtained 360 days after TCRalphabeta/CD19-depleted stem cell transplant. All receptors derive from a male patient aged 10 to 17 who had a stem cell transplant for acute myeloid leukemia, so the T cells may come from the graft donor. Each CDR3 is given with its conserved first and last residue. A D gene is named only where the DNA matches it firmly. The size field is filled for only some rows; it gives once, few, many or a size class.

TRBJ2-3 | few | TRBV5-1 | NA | TGCGCCAGCAGCTTGGCCATACGAGGGGAAGATACGCAGTATTTT | CASSLAIRGEDTQYF
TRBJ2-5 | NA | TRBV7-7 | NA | TGTGCTAGCATCCGGAGGGACCCCAGTCGAAAGACCCAGTACTTC | CASIRRDPSRKTQYF
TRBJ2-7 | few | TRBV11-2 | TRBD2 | TGTGCCAGCAGCTTAGGGATAGGGGCGGGAGTGGGTGAGCAGTACTTC | CASSLGIGAGVGEQYF
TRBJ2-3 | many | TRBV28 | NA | TGTGCCAGCAGATCACTTGCCTTAGGACAGTTGGGCACAGATACGCAGTATTTT | CASRSLALGQLGTDTQYF
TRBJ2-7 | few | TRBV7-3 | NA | TGTGCCAGCAGCTTACCGGACGGTTACGAGCAGTACTTC | CASSLPDGYEQYF
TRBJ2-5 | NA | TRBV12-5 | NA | TGTGCTAGTGGGTCCCCCCCGACCCATCGTCAAGAGACCCAGTACTTC | CASGSPPTHRQETQYF
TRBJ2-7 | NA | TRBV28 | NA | TGTGCCAGCAGTTTATTCAGGGCAGCCTACGAGCAGTACTTC | CASSLFRAAYEQYF
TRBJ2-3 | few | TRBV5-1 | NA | TGCGCCAGCAGCAGAGGGAGGACAGATACGCAGTATTTT | CASSRGRTDTQYF
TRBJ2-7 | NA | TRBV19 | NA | TGTGCCACCACAGCCGCGGGACACCGGCCCTACGAGCAGTACTTC | CATTAAGHRPYEQYF
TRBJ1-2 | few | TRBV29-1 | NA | TGCAGCCTCCAGGGGAACTATGGCTACACCTTC | CSLQGNYGYTF
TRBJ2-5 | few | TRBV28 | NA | TGTGCCAGCAGTTTACGACAGGGAGGAGAGACCCAGTACTTC | CASSLRQGGETQYF
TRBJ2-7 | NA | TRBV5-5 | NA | TGTGCCAGCAATCCTAGACCTATCGGGTCCTACGAGCAGTACTTC | CASNPRPIGSYEQYF
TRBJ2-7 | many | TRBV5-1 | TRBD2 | TGCGCCAGCAGCCCAACTAGCGGGACCTCCTACGAGCAGTACTTC | CASSPTSGTSYEQYF
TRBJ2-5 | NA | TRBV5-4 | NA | TGTGCCAGCAGCTTGAACCCGTACCAAGAGACCCAGTACTTC | CASSLNPYQETQYF
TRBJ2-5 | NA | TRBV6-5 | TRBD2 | TGTGCCAGCAGTTTTCGCTACGGGGGGGAGACCCAGTACTTC | CASSFRYGGETQYF
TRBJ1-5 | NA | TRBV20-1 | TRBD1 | TGCAGTGCTGAAGGGGGCGGGGGGCATCAGCCCCAGCATTTT | CSAEGGGGHQPQHF
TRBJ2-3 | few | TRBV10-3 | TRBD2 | TGTGCCATCAGTGTCTTAGCGGGCTCCTACACAGATACGCAGTATTTT | CAISVLAGSYTDTQYF
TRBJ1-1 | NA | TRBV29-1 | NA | TGCAGCGTTAGGGGACTTATGAACACTGAAGCTTTCTTT | CSVRGLMNTEAFF
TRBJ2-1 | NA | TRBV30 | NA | TGTGCCTGGGCCAATGAGCAGTTCTTC | CAWANEQFF
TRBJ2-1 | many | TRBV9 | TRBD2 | TGTGCCAGCAGCCCCCTAGCGGGAGTAGGCGATGAGCAGTTCTTC | CASSPLAGVGDEQFF
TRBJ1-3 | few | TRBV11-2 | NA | TGTGCCAGCAGCCCTCGGGGAGGGGTCCTCCAGGGCTCTGGAAACACCATATATTTT | CASSPRGGVLQGSGNTIYF
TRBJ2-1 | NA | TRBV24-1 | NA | TGTGCCACCAGTGAGAGGGGCTCCTACAATGAGCAGTTCTTC | CATSERGSYNEQFF
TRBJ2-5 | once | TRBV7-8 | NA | TGTGCCAGCGTCAGGACAGCAACGAGGTTGGGAGAGGCCCAGTACTTC | CASVRTATRLGEAQYF
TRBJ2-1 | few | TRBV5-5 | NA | TGTGCCAGCAGCTTGGCCTTGAGTGGCAGCAAGTTCTTC | CASSLALSGSKFF
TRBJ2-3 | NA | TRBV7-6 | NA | TGTGCCAGCAGCCTACCGGGGGAATTTACAGATACGCAGTATTTT | CASSLPGEFTDTQYF
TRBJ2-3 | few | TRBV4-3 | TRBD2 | TGCGCCAGCAGCCAGCTAGCGGGAGCGGTCACAGATACGCAGTATTTT | CASSQLAGAVTDTQYF
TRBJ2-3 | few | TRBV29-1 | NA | TGCAGCGCCGGACTGATTAGCACAGATACGCAGTATTTT | CSAGLISTDTQYF
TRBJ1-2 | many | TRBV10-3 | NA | TGTGCCATCAGTGAGACAGGTGGCTACACCTTC | CAISETGGYTF
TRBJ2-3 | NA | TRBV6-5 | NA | TGTGCCAGCAGTTACTCGGAACTGAGCGGGAGCACAGATACGCAGTATTTT | CASSYSELSGSTDTQYF
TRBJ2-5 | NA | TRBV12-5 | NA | TGTGCTAGTGGTCGGGTCCCAGGGGGGCCCCAGTACTTC | CASGRVPGGPQYF
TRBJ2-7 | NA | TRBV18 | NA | TGTGCCAGCTCACCACCCCCGGGGACCTACGAGCAGTACTTC | CASSPPPGTYEQYF
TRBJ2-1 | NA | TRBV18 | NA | TGTGCCAGCTCACGGCCCGCCGGGACCAACTACAATGAGCAGTTCTTC | CASSRPAGTNYNEQFF
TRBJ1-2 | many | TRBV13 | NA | TGTGCCAGCAGCTTAGGACACAAAGTCTATGGCTACACCTTC | CASSLGHKVYGYTF
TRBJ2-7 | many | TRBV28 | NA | TGTGCCAGCATCCCTACGGGGACTCTCCCTTACGAGCAGTACTTC | CASIPTGTLPYEQYF
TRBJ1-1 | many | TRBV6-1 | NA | TGTGCCAGCAGGGACCCAGGGCGGGGAGCTTTCTTT | CASRDPGRGAFF
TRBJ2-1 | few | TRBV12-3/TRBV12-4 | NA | TGTGCCAGCAGTTTAGCGGGTCGGGGGGAGCAGTTCTTC | CASSLAGRGEQFF
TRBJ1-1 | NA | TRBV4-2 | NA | TGTGCCAGCAGCCAAGGGCCGGACGGGGTGAACACTGAAGCTTTCTTT | CASSQGPDGVNTEAFF
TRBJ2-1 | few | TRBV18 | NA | TGTGCCAGCTCACCACTGGCGGGTACGGGTTTCTACAATGAGCAGTTCTTC | CASSPLAGTGFYNEQFF
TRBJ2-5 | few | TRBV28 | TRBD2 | TGTGCCAGCAGTTTATCCCCTAGCGGGGGACAAGAGACCCAGTACTTC | CASSLSPSGGQETQYF
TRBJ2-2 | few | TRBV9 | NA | TGTGCCAGCAGCGCCCTCCAGGGGAACGGGGAGCTGTTTTTT | CASSALQGNGELFF
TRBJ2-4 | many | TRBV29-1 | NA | TGCAGACCCCGGGGGCAGGGACCTACGGTAGCCAAAAACATTCAGTACTTC | CRPRGQGPTVAKNIQYF
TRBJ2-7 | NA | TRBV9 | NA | TGTGCCAGCAGCTCCTTGAGGGGTTCCAACGAGCAGTACTTC | CASSSLRGSNEQYF
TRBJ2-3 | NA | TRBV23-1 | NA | TGCGCCAGCAGCCAACGGCGGGGGCGCACAGATACGCAGTATTTT | CASSQRRGRTDTQYF
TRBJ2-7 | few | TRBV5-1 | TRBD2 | TGCGCCAGCAGCTCGACTAGCGGGGCCCACGAGCAGTACTTC | CASSSTSGAHEQYF
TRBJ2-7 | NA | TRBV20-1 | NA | TGCAGTGCTAAACCTACGGTGGGGACACTCTCCTACGAGCAGTACTTC | CSAKPTVGTLSYEQYF
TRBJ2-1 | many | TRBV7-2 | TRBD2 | TGTGCCAGCAGCACCCGGACTAGCGGGATTTTCTACAATGAGCAGTTCTTC | CASSTRTSGIFYNEQFF
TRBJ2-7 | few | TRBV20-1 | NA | TGCAGTGGAGGCCCAGCTCAGGCCCAGAAATACGAGCAGTACTTC | CSGGPAQAQKYEQYF
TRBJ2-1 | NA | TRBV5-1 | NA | TGCGCCAGCAGCGTACCGGACTGGGGATACAATGAGCAGTTCTTC | CASSVPDWGYNEQFF
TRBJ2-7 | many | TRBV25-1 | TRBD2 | TGTGCCAGCAGTGAATATAAGAGCGGGAGGGAGTACGAGCAGTACTTC | CASSEYKSGREYEQYF
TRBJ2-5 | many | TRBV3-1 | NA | TGTGCCAGCAGCCAGACGGGACTTCAAGGGGGGACCCAGTACTTC | CASSQTGLQGGTQYF
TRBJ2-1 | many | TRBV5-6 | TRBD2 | TGTGCCAGCAGCTTGGAGCCTAGCGGCGCCTACAATGAGCAGTTCTTC | CASSLEPSGAYNEQFF
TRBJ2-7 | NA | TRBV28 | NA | TGTGCCAGCAGTCTATTCCCCGAACGATCCTACGAGCAGTACTTC | CASSLFPERSYEQYF